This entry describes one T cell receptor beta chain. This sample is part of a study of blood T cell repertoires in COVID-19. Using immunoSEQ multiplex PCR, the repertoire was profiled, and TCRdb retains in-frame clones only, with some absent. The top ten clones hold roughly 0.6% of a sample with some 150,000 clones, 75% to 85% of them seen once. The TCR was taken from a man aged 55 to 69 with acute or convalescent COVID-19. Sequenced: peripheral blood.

The CDR3 loop is CASPAGDTDTQYF. CDR3 in DNA: TGTGCCAGCCCAGCGGGGGACACAGATACGCAGTATTTT. The chain joins TRBV6-4 to TRBJ2-3; 8 positions match TRBD2. From germline, CDR1 is MRHNA and CDR2 SNTAGT. This CDR3 comprises 13 residues. V lost 8 bases and J lost 2; bases outside the gene matches: 3.